The next 19 T cell receptor beta chains were all read from a single sample in a study of blood T cell repertoires in COVID-19 (dated by TCRdb to the early 2020s). The library was prepared using the immunoSEQ multiplex PCR assay. The table comes from immuneACCESS by way of TCRdb, which keeps in-frame sequences with V and J called. Part of the clones is missing from these tables; in studies checked, under half for an unresolved V gene and the rest for unknown reasons. This sample comprises about 180,000 clones, about 80% of them detected only once. About 15% of the sample rests with the top ten. The sequenced material came from PBMCs or T cells enriched from blood (not recorded which). The source of these receptors is a man between 60 and 70 years old who had been exposed to COVID-19.

A few counts support this clone. This sequence joins TRBV19 and TRBJ2-5; TRBD2 is a possible D gene (6 bases). Germline assignment: CDR1 LNHDA and CDR2 SQIVND (reference sequence). There are 14 residues in the CDR3. V was trimmed by 7 bases and J by 4 bases, leaving 16 bases between them. CDR3 DNA: TGTGCCAGTAAAGGAGGGCCAGCGCGAGAGACCCAGTACTTC. Its translation is CASKGGPARETQYF. Full variable domain (outside the CDR3, taken from reference TRBV19 and TRBJ2-5): DGGITQSPKYLFRKEGQNVTLSCEQNLNHDAMYWYRQDPGQGLRLIYYSQIVNDFQKGDIAEGYSVSREKKESFPLTVTSAQKNPTAFYLCASKGGPARETQYFGPGTRLLVL.

This sequence joins TRBV6-5 and TRBJ1-2, with D uncertain. Germline loops: CDR1 MNHEY, CDR2 SVGAGI. V was shortened by 2 bases and J by 3 bases, with 7 bases between the two germline ends. The CDR3 is 13 amino acids. The CDR3: CASSYGQDYGYTF. In nucleotides, the CDR3 is TGTGCCAGCAGTTACGGGCAGGACTATGGCTACACCTTC.

This chain links TRBV6-2 or TRBV6-3 with TRBJ2-7; a weak D match, TRBD2 (5 bases). Germline CDR1 MNHEY, CDR2 SVGEGT. Between the trimmed V and J ends, which lost 1 base and 12 bases, there was a span of 13 bases. This CDR3 region has 12 residues. CDR3 bases: TGTGCCAGCAGTTACTTGGGGAGTCGGCGGTACTTC. Its protein is CASSYLGSRRYF.

The chain employs TRBV7-8 and TRBJ1-6; D uncertain. Germline V gene lookup returns CDR1 SGHVS and CDR2 FQNEAQ. There are 15 residues in the CDR3. Trimming took 7 bases from V and 4 from J, leaving 14 bases between them. The CDR3: CASKLSEQYNSPLHF. CDR3 bases: TGTGCCAGCAAGCTTAGTGAACAGTATAATTCACCCCTCCACTTT.

This chain connects TRBV4-1 to TRBJ2-3; D may be TRBD2 (7 bases). The CDR3 runs to 17 residues. Per the germline V gene, CDR1 is MGHRA and CDR2 is YSYEKL. V lost 1 base and J 3 bases, leaving 17 bases between the germline ends. CDR3 nucleotides: TGCGCCAGCAGCCAAGCGGGGGGCGGGAGTCGGACAGATACGCAGTATTTT. Encoded protein: CASSQAGGGSRTDTQYF.

In its sample, this clone ranks as medium-sized. The chain combines TRBV15 with TRBJ2-7, with D possibly TRBD2 on 6 matching bases. Trimming left V 0 bases short and J 0 bases short, with 18 bases between. The germline gives CDR1 LNHNV, CDR2 YYDKDF (reference sequence). This CDR3 has 18 amino acids. The CDR3 region is CATSRDAGGEGFSYEQYF. The CDR3 DNA follows: TGTGCCACCAGCAGAGATGCCGGGGGTGAGGGGTTCTCCTACGAGCAGTACTTC.

This clone has just a few counts. The genes are TRBV14 and TRBJ2-5; 13 nucleotides line up with TRBD2. There are 18 residues in the CDR3. The ends lost 2 bases at V and 4 bases at J; junction bases unmatched: 10. CDR1 is SGHDN, CDR2 FVKESK, per germline. The CDR3 bases are TGTGCCAGCAGCCAACAACTAGCGGGAGGGCCGGTGGGAGAGACCCAGTACTTC. The encoded protein is CASSQQLAGGPVGETQYF.

The V and J genes are TRBV29-1 and TRBJ2-1; D is uncertain. The CDR3 spans 11 residues. Trimming took 0 bases from V and 8 from J, leaving 5 bases between them. CDR1 SQVTM and CDR2 ANQGSEA come from the germline V gene. CDR3 region: CSVEDSYEQFF. CDR3 in DNA: TGCAGCGTTGAAGATTCCTATGAGCAGTTCTTC.

The V call is TRBV3-1 (or the pseudogene TRBV3-2), the J call TRBJ2-3; the D gene is possibly TRBD2 (7 bases). V was trimmed by 2 bases and J by 2 bases, leaving 14 bases between them. Germline CDR1 and CDR2: LGHDT and YNNKEL (reference sequence). The CDR3 runs 16 residues. As DNA, the CDR3 is TGTGCCAGCAGCCAACCAACCGGGGGGCCCACAGATACGCAGTATTTT. Protein sequence: CASSQPTGGPTDTQYF.

The V and J genes are TRBV9 and TRBJ2-7; the match to TRBD1 covers 10 bases. CDR3 size: 15 residues. Trimming cost V 5 bases and J 6 bases; bases outside gene matches: 11. CDR1 and CDR2 (germline): SGDLS, YYNGEE. CDR3 sequence (DNA): TGTGCCAGCAGTAGAAGTCCCGGGACAGGGGCCGAGCAGTACTTC. This sequence encodes CASSRSPGTGAEQYF.

This chain connects TRBV9 to TRBJ2-3; TRBD2 aligns across 7 bases. Germline CDR1 SGDLS, CDR2 YYNGEE. The CDR3 has 18 amino acids. Losses at the gene ends were 4 bases for V and 4 bases for J; bases not matched to a gene: 18. The CDR3 here is CASSHPRVVRETADTQYF. The CDR3 nucleotides are TGTGCCAGCAGCCACCCGCGAGTTGTGCGGGAGACCGCAGATACGCAGTATTTT.

This sequence joins TRBV5-1 and TRBJ2-5; no clear D gene. Germline V gives CDR1 SGHRS, CDR2 YFSETQ. Between the trimmed V and J ends, which lost 4 bases and 6 bases, there was a span of 19 bases. CDR3 length: 15 amino acids. The CDR3 nucleotides read TGCGCCAGCAGCCCGAGACATCAGCCGGTGAAGACCCAGTACTTC. It translates to CASSPRHQPVKTQYF.

This clone was seen just once. The chain employs TRBV15 and TRBJ1-5; D perhaps matches TRBD1 (5 bases). V was clipped by 0 bases and J by 2 bases, with 5 bases between them. The CDR3 has 14 amino acids. CDR1 LNHNV and CDR2 YYDKDF come from the germline V gene (reference sequence). CDR3 residues: CATSRDRGNQPQHF. DNA for the CDR3: TGTGCCACCAGCAGAGACAGGGGCAATCAGCCCCAGCATTTT.

This chain links TRBV9 with TRBJ2-1; 10 nucleotides line up with TRBD2. This CDR3 has 17 amino acids. Germline V gene data show CDR1 as SGDLS and CDR2 as YYNGEE. J lost 3 bases, V lost 0 bases, and 6 bases had no gene match. CDR3 nucleotides: TGTGCCAGCAGCGTAGGGCCTAGCGGGAGAGGCTACAATGAGCAGTTCTTC. It encodes CASSVGPSGRGYNEQFF. Full variable domain (remainder filled in from reference TRBV9 and TRBJ2-1): DSGVTQTPKHLITATGQRVTLRCSPRSGDLSVYWYQQSLDQGLQFLIQYYNGEERAKGNILERFSAQQFPDLHSELNLSSLELGDSALYFCASSVGPSGRGYNEQFFGPGTRLTVL.

As regards this clone: Other DNA sequences from this sample encode an identical CDR3 as well. V usage is TRBV29-1 and J usage is TRBJ1-1; D gene ambiguous. Germline V gives CDR1 SQVTM, CDR2 ANQGSEA. The V and J ends lost 6 bases and 1 base respectively, with 12 bases between them. The CDR3 loop spans 13 amino acids. CDR3 loop: CSVDPTGNTEAFF. The CDR3 DNA reads as TGCAGCGTAGACCCGACGGGGAACACTGAAGCTTTCTTT.

The V and J genes are TRBV29-1 and TRBJ2-7; 9 bases agree with TRBD2. Germline assignment: CDR1 SQVTM and CDR2 ANQGSEA. The CDR3 extends over 14 amino acids. V shed 3 bases and J 0 bases; nucleotides not matched to a gene: 3. The CDR3 here is CSVERGGPSYEQYF. DNA for the CDR3: TGCAGCGTTGAGCGGGGGGGCCCCTCCTACGAGCAGTACTTC.

This clone came up a few times. The chain joins TRBV5-1 to TRBJ2-1, with unresolved D. The germline V gene has CDR1 SGHRS and CDR2 YFSETQ. V was pared by 3 bases and J by 5 bases, with 12 bases between. The CDR3 loop spans 14 amino acids. The CDR3 nucleotides read TGCGCCAGCAGCTCCCGAGCACGTAACAATGAGCAGTTCTTC. Translated: CASSSRARNNEQFF.

The chain joins TRBV30 to TRBJ2-5, with D possibly matching TRBD1 (5 bases). Trimming left V 3 bases short and J 0 bases short, with 11 bases between. In germline, CDR1 is GTSNPN, CDR2 SVGIG (reference sequence). There are 14 residues in the CDR3. For the CDR3, the DNA is TGTGCCTGGAGGGCCAGGGCGAACCAAGAGACCCAGTACTTC. Protein sequence: CAWRARANQETQYF.

This chain connects TRBV6-4 to TRBJ1-2; D perhaps matches TRBD1 (5 bases). Germline CDR1 reads MRHNA; CDR2 reads SNTAGT. The CDR3 has 11 amino acids. Trimming took 5 bases from V and 7 from J, leaving 8 bases between them. Here the CDR3 reads CASSSQGGYTF. The CDR3 nucleotides read TGTGCCAGCAGTAGTCAGGGTGGCTACACCTTC.